Following are 27 T cell receptor beta chains from one sample sequenced in a study of PD-1 blockade in classical Hodgkin lymphoma. Method: immunoSEQ multiplex PCR; TCRdb's copy keeps in-frame clones and lacks some. The profile shows about 4,000 clones, roughly 78% of them singletons. Brentuximab vedotin exposure varied, and every patient relapsed after autologous stem cell transplantation. The input for sequencing was peripheral blood mononuclear cells (PBMCs), taken at baseline. The receptors come from a human donor with classical Hodgkin lymphoma.

The V call is TRBV6-5, the J call TRBJ1-5; D unclear. The CDR3 sequence is 14 residues long. Germline V gives CDR1 MNHEY, CDR2 SVGAGI. With 0 bases removed from V and 6 bases from J, the gap between germline ends came to 9 bases. This CDR3 reads CASSYSKGFQPQHF. The CDR3 DNA sequence: TGTGCCAGCAGTTACTCCAAGGGCTTTCAGCCCCAGCATTTT.

The chain has TRBV28 and TRBJ2-7; 10 bases line up with TRBD2. V was clipped by 7 bases and J by 3 bases; unmatched bases: 6. Germline CDR1 MDHEN, CDR2 SYDVKM. This CDR3 comprises 14 residues. CDR3 region: CASTRLAGNYEQYF. For the CDR3, the DNA is TGTGCCAGCACTAGACTAGCGGGTAACTACGAGCAGTACTTC. Filled out from reference TRBV28 and TRBJ2-7, the complete variable domain reads DVKVTQSSRYLVKRTGEKVFLECVQDMDHENMFWYRQDPGLGLRLIYFSYDVKMKEKGDIPEGYSVSREKKERFSLILESASTNQTSMYLCASTRLAGNYEQYFGPGTRLTVT.

The sample holds one count of this clone. The DNA for the CDR3 is TGTGCCAGTAGTATTCGCCAGCGGGGGAACACCGGGGAGCTGTTTTTT. The encoded protein is CASSIRQRGNTGELFF. The chain couples TRBV19 to TRBJ2-2; 7 bases match TRBD2. The V gene's germline CDR1 is LNHDA and CDR2 SQIVND (reference sequence). This CDR3 is 16 amino acids long. V shed 3 bases, J shed 1 base, and the junction held 5 bases outside the gene matches. Filled out from reference TRBV19 and TRBJ2-2, the complete variable domain reads DGGITQSPKYLFRKEGQNVTLSCEQNLNHDAMYWYRQDPGQGLRLIYYSQIVNDFQKGDIAEGYSVSREKKESFPLTVTSAQKNPTAFYLCASSIRQRGNTGELFFGEGSRLTVL.

The chain joins TRBV6-6 to TRBJ1-2, with D uncertain. This CDR3 spans 9 amino acids. The germline V and J ends were trimmed by 10 bases and 8 bases, with 8 bases remaining between them. The V gene's germline CDR1 is MNHNY and CDR2 SVGAGI (reference sequence). The CDR3 region is CAIGDGYTF. Written as DNA, the CDR3 is TGTGCCATCGGCGACGGCTACACCTTC.

The chain has TRBV28 and TRBJ2-7; the match to TRBD1 covers 11 bases. V lost 3 bases to trimming and J lost 3 bases; unmatched junction nucleotides: 4. Germline V gene data show CDR1 as MDHEN and CDR2 as SYDVKM. This CDR3 contains 15 residues. The DNA for the CDR3 is TGTGCCAGCAGTTTGACGGGACAGGGGGTCTACGAGCAGTACTTC. Its translation: CASSLTGQGVYEQYF.

This clone has only a few counts. This chain joins TRBV9 and TRBJ1-6; D might be TRBD1 (5 bases). The CDR3 is 13 amino acids. Germline V gene data show CDR1 as SGDLS and CDR2 as YYNGEE. V dropped 4 bases and J dropped 7 bases, with 9 bases sitting between them. Written as DNA, the CDR3 is TGTGCCAGCAGCTCCCGGGGCAATTCACCCCTCCACTTT. Translation: CASSSRGNSPLHF. Variable domain in full (rest from reference TRBV9 and TRBJ1-6): DSGVTQTPKHLITATGQRVTLRCSPRSGDLSVYWYQQSLDQGLQFLIQYYNGEERAKGNILERFSAQQFPDLHSELNLSSLELGDSALYFCASSSRGNSPLHFGNGTRLTVT.

CDR3 coding DNA: TGTGCCAGCAGTTGGGTGAGCGGACTTACCGAGCAGTACTTC. Its translation: CASSWVSGLTEQYF. The chain has TRBV6-1 and TRBJ2-7; D may be TRBD2 (5 bases). CDR1 and CDR2 from the germline V gene are MNHNS and SASEGT. The CDR3 runs 14 residues. V was trimmed by 5 bases and J by 6 bases, leaving 17 bases between them.

The rearrangement uses TRBV5-4 and TRBJ2-3, with D unclear. Germline V gives CDR1 SGHNT, CDR2 YYREEE (reference sequence). Trimming removed 1 base from V and 2 bases from J, with 14 bases in between. This CDR3 region has 16 residues. The CDR3 loop reads CASSLSENGLTDTQYF. The CDR3 nucleotides read TGTGCCAGCAGCTTGAGTGAAAACGGCCTCACAGATACGCAGTATTTT.

DNA of the CDR3: TGCGCCAGCAGCCAAGATCGGTTGGCAGGGTTCCTTATGAACACTGAAGCTTTCTTT. The encoded protein is CASSQDRLAGFLMNTEAFF. The gene calls are TRBV4-3 and TRBJ1-1; maybe TRBD1 (5 bases). Trimming removed 0 bases from V and 0 bases from J, with 20 bases in between. The CDR3 has 19 amino acids. From germline, CDR1 is LGHNA and CDR2 YSLEER.

The CDR3 sequence is CAWNPVGTWETQYF. CDR3 bases: TGTGCCTGGAACCCTGTAGGAACGTGGGAGACCCAGTACTTC. The chain has TRBV30 and TRBJ2-5; D not certain. Germline CDR1 is GTSNPN and CDR2 is SVGIG (reference sequence). Trimming took off 4 bases at V and 5 bases at J, with 17 bases between the two ends. This CDR3 is built from 14 residues.

The V gene is TRBV9, the J gene TRBJ1-2, with D maybe TRBD1 (6 bases). Trimming stripped 2 bases from V and 8 bases from J, with 13 bases between. The CDR3 consists of 13 residues. CDR1 and CDR2 (germline): SGDLS, YYNGEE. The DNA for the CDR3 is TGTGCCAGCAGCGTCGGACAGCGTTCGGGCTACACCTTC. Translating gives CASSVGQRSGYTF.

The chain combines TRBV5-4 with TRBJ2-7; a possible D gene is TRBD2 (6 bases). The CDR3 is made up of 15 amino acids. Germline CDR1 and CDR2: SGHNT and YYREEE (reference sequence). V was cut by 5 bases and J by 6 bases, with 21 bases left in between. In DNA form, the CDR3 reads TGTGCCAGCAGAAGGATCGGGACTCCTTTCTCCGAGCAGTACTTC. It is translated as CASRRIGTPFSEQYF.

The chain uses TRBV28 and TRBJ1-5; 9 nucleotides line up with TRBD1. The germline V gene has CDR1 MDHEN and CDR2 SYDVKM. This CDR3 region has 16 residues. V trimming: 5 bases; J trimming: 2 bases; junction bases outside the gene matches: 7. The CDR3 nucleotides read TGTGCCAGCAGTCTTACAGGGGGCATCGGCAATCAGCCCCAGCATTTT. Amino acid sequence: CASSLTGGIGNQPQHF.

The chain employs TRBV19 and TRBJ2-4; 14 nucleotides line up with TRBD2. V shed 6 bases and J 1 base; nucleotides not matched to a gene: 8. The CDR3 length is 18 residues. Germline V gives CDR1 LNHDA, CDR2 SQIVND (reference sequence). The CDR3 DNA reads TGTGCCAGTAGCGGAGGGACTAGCGGGAGAAGGGCCAAAAACATTCAGTACTTC. Translated: CASSGGTSGRRAKNIQYF.

This chain joins TRBV6-1 and TRBJ1-2; 11 positions agree with TRBD1. This CDR3 is built from 14 residues. CDR1 and CDR2 (germline): MNHNS, SASEGT. V dropped 7 bases and J dropped 6; count of bases not matched to a gene: 7. Here the CDR3 reads CASTERTGGHGYTF. The CDR3 DNA reads as TGTGCCAGCACCGAAAGGACAGGGGGCCATGGCTACACCTTC.

J is TRBJ2-5 and V is TRBV2; D is perhaps TRBD1 (6 bases). The CDR3 loop spans 15 amino acids. From germline, CDR1 is SNHLY and CDR2 FYNNEI. V was pared by 3 bases and J by 2 bases, with 13 bases between. The CDR3: CASSDMGAEQETQYF. The DNA for the CDR3 is TGTGCCAGCAGTGATATGGGGGCAGAACAAGAGACCCAGTACTTC.

The chain couples TRBV2 to TRBJ1-2, with 7 bases aligning to TRBD1. The CDR3 consists of 15 residues. From germline, CDR1 is SNHLY and CDR2 FYNNEI. The junction had 12 bases not matched to a gene; V was cut back by 6 bases and J by 5 bases. The CDR3 bases are TGTGCCAGCAGCCCGGGGTCGAGCAGGGGGTATGGCTACACCTTC. Residues: CASSPGSSRGYGYTF.

This chain joins TRBV7-9 and TRBJ1-6; D unclear. The CDR3 spans 14 residues. CDR1 is SEHNR, CDR2 FQNEAQ, per germline (reference sequence). V lost 4 bases and J lost 7, with 11 bases in between. In DNA, the CDR3 is TGTGCCAGCAGCTCCTGGGAAATCAATTCACCCCTCCACTTT. It translates to CASSSWEINSPLHF.

This chain connects TRBV5-1 to TRBJ2-1; TRBD2 matches at 7 bases. The germline CDR1 and CDR2 sequences are SGHRS and YFSETQ. J lost 2 bases, V lost 0 bases, and 2 bases had no gene match. This CDR3 is built from 15 residues. CDR3 nucleotide sequence: TGCGCCAGCAGCTTGGTGGGGGGGGCCTACAATGAGCAGTTCTTC. This gives the protein CASSLVGGAYNEQFF.

The chain couples TRBV19 to TRBJ2-7; D is perhaps TRBD1 (5 bases). Germline-derived CDR1 and CDR2 are LNHDA and SQIVND (reference sequence). This CDR3 region has 16 residues. The V end lost 3 bases, the J end lost 3 bases, and 18 bases lay between the germline ends. The CDR3 sequence: CASSIGATPRVYEQYF. The CDR3 region has the DNA TGTGCCAGTAGTATTGGGGCTACCCCGAGAGTCTACGAGCAGTACTTC.

In its sample, this clone was seen once. The chain joins TRBV5-5 to TRBJ1-3, with D unclear. Trimming stripped 1 base from V and 4 bases from J, with 6 bases between. The CDR3 covers 13 residues. The germline CDR1 and CDR2 sequences are SGHKS and YYEKEE (reference sequence). CDR3 residues: CASSLPGGNTIYF. For the CDR3, the DNA is TGTGCCAGCAGCTTGCCTGGCGGAAACACCATATATTTT. Full variable domain (missing parts from reference TRBV5-5 and TRBJ1-3): DAGVTQSPTHLIKTRGQQVTLRCSPISGHKSVSWYQQVLGQGPQFIFQYYEKEERGRGNFPDRFSARQFPNYSSELNVNALLLGDSALYLCASSLPGGNTIYFGEGSWLTVV.

The chain recombines TRBV5-6 with TRBJ2-2, with TRBD2 as a possible D gene (5 bases). V was clipped by 0 bases and J by 4 bases, with 10 bases between them. This CDR3 is 15 amino acids long. Germline lookup yields CDR1 SGHDT and CDR2 YYEEEE. CDR3 DNA: TGTGCCAGCAGCTTGGTGGGAGAGGGCACCGGGGAGCTGTTTTTT. This codes for CASSLVGEGTGELFF. The complete variable domain, with remaining parts taken from reference TRBV5-6 and TRBJ2-2, reads DAGVTQSPTHLIKTRGQQVTLRCSPKSGHDTVSWYQQALGQGPQFIFQYYEEEERQRGNFPDRFSGHQFPNYSSELNVNALLLGDSALYLCASSLVGEGTGELFFGEGSRLTVL.

V is TRBV11-3 and J is TRBJ2-5; no clear D gene. There are 13 residues in the CDR3. V gave up 1 base and J gave up 2 bases, with 5 bases separating them. Germline CDR1 is SGHNT and CDR2 is YENEEA. The chain's CDR3 is CASSLGDQETQYF. The CDR3 DNA is TGTGCCAGCAGCTTAGGAGATCAAGAGACCCAGTACTTC.

The rearrangement links TRBV5-5 to TRBJ2-5; maybe TRBD2 (7 bases). Trimming took off 4 bases at V and 3 bases at J, with 13 bases between the two ends. Germline lookup yields CDR1 SGHKS and CDR2 YYEKEE (reference sequence). This CDR3 spans 14 amino acids. In DNA form, the CDR3 reads TGTGCCAGCAGCCTAGGGGGACTAAAAGAGACCCAGTACTTC. Translating gives CASSLGGLKETQYF.

This clone is a singleton in its sample. The chain has TRBV11-2 and TRBJ2-5; a possible D gene is TRBD2 (5 bases). In germline, CDR1 is SGHAT, CDR2 FQNNGV. Trimming left V 5 bases short and J 5 bases short, with 15 bases between. CDR3 length: 14 amino acids. The CDR3: CASSLLSGYETQYF. DNA of the CDR3: TGTGCCAGCAGCCTACTTTCGGGGTATGAGACCCAGTACTTC. Based on the CDR3 plus reference TRBV11-2 and TRBJ2-5, the full variable domain is EAGVAQSPRYKIIEKRQSVAFWCNPISGHATLYWYQQILGQGPKLLIQFQNNGVVDDSQLPKDRFSAERLKGVDSTLKIQPAKLEDSAVYLCASSLLSGYETQYFGPGTRLLVL.

This clone was seen more than once but under ten times. The chain links TRBV27 to TRBJ1-5; 7 nucleotides agree with TRBD1. Germline V CDR1 and CDR2: MNHEY, SMNVEV (reference sequence). The CDR3 has 15 amino acids. J lost 2 bases, V lost 7 bases, and 8 bases had no gene match. The CDR3 sequence: CASTTTGLGNQPQHF. DNA of the CDR3: TGTGCCAGCACTACGACAGGGTTGGGCAATCAGCCCCAGCATTTT.

The J gene is TRBJ2-5, the V gene TRBV4-3; a weak D match, TRBD1 (5 bases). CDR1 is LGHNA and CDR2 is YSLEER in the germline V gene. Deletions cut 11 bases from V and 2 bases from J, with 15 bases between. The CDR3 runs to 13 residues. The CDR3 protein is CAPTRVNQETQYF. Here the CDR3 DNA reads TGCGCCCCCACCAGGGTAAATCAAGAGACCCAGTACTTC.